These T cell receptor beta chains were read from a single sample in a study of cytomegalovirus exposure and HLA in healthy donors. Sequencing was performed with immunoSEQ multiplex PCR; in TCRdb, only in-frame clones are kept and a portion is missing. The sample shows under 200,000 clones, around four fifths of them seen only once. The material sequenced was PBMCs. Receptors were obtained from a man under 40 in good health and CMV-seronegative. The CDR3 runs from the conserved cysteine through the conserved F or W. A D gene is named only where the DNA matches it firmly. Not every row has a clone size; where given, it reads once, few, many or a size class.

>.|TRBV7-3|.|TRBJ2-1
CASSSHRSAAGEQFF
TGTGCCAGCAGCTCACATCGCAGTGCCGCGGGTGAGCAGTTCTTC
>once|TRBV5-1|.|TRBJ2-5
CASSLSETQYF
TGCGCCAGCAGCTTGTCGGAGACCCAGTACTTC
>.|TRBV30|TRBD1|TRBJ1-2
CAWEHGTGSYGYTF
TGTGCCTGGGAGCACGGGACAGGTTCCTATGGCTACACCTTC
>.|TRBV7-2|TRBD1|TRBJ2-7
CASSLDGTGFYEQYF
TGTGCCAGCAGCTTAGACGGGACAGGGTTCTACGAGCAGTACTTC
>.|TRBV4-2|TRBD2|TRBJ2-1
CASSQGGLAGYNEQFF
TGTGCCAGCAGCCAAGGGGGACTAGCGGGTTACAATGAGCAGTTCTTC
>.|TRBV10-1|.|TRBJ2-3
CASSESNRAWDTQYF
TGCGCCAGCAGTGAGTCGAACAGGGCTTGGGATACGCAGTATTTT
>.|TRBV29-1|.|TRBJ2-3
CSVTRGRGLAADTQYF
TGCAGCGTTACACGCGGGCGGGGGCTAGCAGCAGATACGCAGTATTTT
>.|TRBV19|.|TRBJ2-7
CASSKALRGLSYEQYF
TGTGCCAGTAGTAAAGCCCTCAGGGGTCTCTCCTACGAGCAGTACTTC
>.|TRBV30|TRBD2|TRBJ2-7
CAWSVRREGPEQYF
TGTGCCTGGAGTGTACGACGGGAGGGACCCGAGCAGTACTTC
>.|TRBV6-1|.|TRBJ1-1
CASTLSGTQNTEAFF
TGTGCCAGCACCCTCTCCGGGACACAAAACACTGAAGCTTTCTTT
>.|TRBV19|.|TRBJ2-3
CASSRPGSTDTQYF
TGTGCCAGTAGTAGGCCAGGGAGCACAGATACGCAGTATTTT
>once|TRBV15|TRBD1|TRBJ2-7
CATSRAGQGADEQYF
TGTGCCACCAGCAGAGCGGGACAGGGGGCAGACGAGCAGTACTTC
>.|TRBV4-3|TRBD2|TRBJ2-1
CASSRPRGGGRSYEQFF
TGCGCCAGCAGCCGGCCACGGGGGGGAGGCCGTTCGTATGAGCAGTTCTTC
>.|TRBV7-9|.|TRBJ2-1
CASSPEFF
TGTGCCAGCAGCCCCGAGTTCTTC
>.|TRBV30|TRBD1|TRBJ1-1
CAWTFGQGRTEAFF
TGTGCCTGGACCTTCGGACAGGGGCGCACTGAAGCTTTCTTT
>.|TRBV19|TRBD1|TRBJ2-5
CASSSGQGLTQYF
TGTGCCAGTAGTTCGGGACAGGGACTTACCCAGTACTTC
>once|TRBV15|.|TRBJ1-5
CATSRPGGNQPQHF
TGTGCCACCAGCAGACCCGGTGGCAATCAGCCCCAGCATTTT
>.|TRBV14|TRBD1|TRBJ1-1
CASSRRAGGSTEAFF
TGTGCCAGCAGCCGACGGGCAGGGGGATCCACTGAAGCTTTCTTT
>.|TRBV28|.|TRBJ2-2
CASIPANTGELFF
TGTGCCAGCATACCGGCGAACACCGGGGAGCTGTTTTTT
>.|TRBV10-1|.|TRBJ1-1
CASSVSGEGYTEAFF
TGCGCCAGCAGTGTGTCAGGCGAGGGATACACTGAAGCTTTCTTT
>.|TRBV7-2|.|TRBJ2-5
CASSLAQGETQYF
TGTGCCAGCAGCTTAGCCCAGGGCGAGACCCAGTACTTC
>.|TRBV29-1|TRBD1|TRBJ2-2
CSVDDGTGYTGELFF
TGCAGCGTTGATGACGGGACAGGGTACACCGGGGAGCTGTTTTTT
>.|TRBV2|.|TRBJ2-7
CASSDGVVYEQYF
TGTGCCAGCAGTGACGGGGTAGTCTACGAGCAGTACTTC
>.|TRBV7-9|.|TRBJ2-3
CASSGRRGDYSTDTQYF
TGTGCCAGCAGCGGGAGGCGGGGAGACTATAGCACAGATACGCAGTATTTT
>.|TRBV30|TRBD1|TRBJ2-1
CAWAAFTVGTGLSQSYNEQFF
TGTGCCTGGGCTGCATTCACAGTGGGGACAGGGCTTTCCCAATCCTACAATGAGCAGTTCTTC
>.|TRBV7-7|.|TRBJ2-3
CASSFPSAYHPVVPDTQYF
TGTGCTAGCAGCTTTCCCAGCGCATATCACCCCGTAGTGCCAGATACGCAGTATTTT
>few|TRBV6-6|.|TRBJ1-5
CASRADSQNQPQHF
TGTGCCAGCAGGGCGGACAGCCAAAATCAGCCCCAGCATTTT
>.|TRBV9|TRBD1|TRBJ1-1
CASSDRTGPNTEAFF
TGTGCCAGCAGCGACCGGACAGGCCCGAACACTGAAGCTTTCTTT
>.|TRBV7-9|.|TRBJ1-4
CASSLGHVNEKLFF
TGTGCCAGCAGCTTAGGACACGTGAATGAAAAACTGTTTTTT
>.|TRBV5-8|.|TRBJ1-2
CASSFSGSHYGYTF
TGTGCCAGCAGCTTTTCAGGCTCTCACTATGGCTACACCTTC
>.|TRBV5-6|TRBD1|TRBJ2-3
CASSFTGGITDTQYF
TGTGCCAGCAGCTTTACAGGGGGCATCACAGATACGCAGTATTTT
>once|TRBV6-1|.|TRBJ2-7
CASSEGPYEQYF
TGTGCCAGCAGTGAGGGGCCCTACGAGCAGTACTTC
>.|TRBV2|.|TRBJ2-2
CASSESSASFGELFF
TGTGCCAGCAGTGAATCCTCCGCTAGTTTCGGGGAGCTGTTTTTT
>.|TRBV6-4|TRBD1|TRBJ1-5
CASSEAGGTPGQPQHF
TGTGCCAGCAGCGAGGCAGGGGGGACCCCGGGGCAGCCCCAGCATTTT
>.|TRBV7-2|TRBD1|TRBJ1-1
CASSSTPGQGATEAFF
TGTGCCAGCAGCTCCACCCCCGGACAGGGTGCGACTGAAGCTTTCTTT
>.|TRBV2|.|TRBJ1-2
CASSEGRDIGYGYTF
TGTGCCAGCAGTGAAGGTCGGGACATCGGCTATGGCTACACCTTC
>.|TRBV5-1|.|TRBJ2-5
CASSLGGHQETQYF
TGCGCCAGCAGCTTGGGGGGCCACCAAGAGACCCAGTACTTC
>.|TRBV27|TRBD2|TRBJ2-1
CASSTGTSGIYEQFF
TGTGCCAGCAGCACCGGGACTAGCGGGATCTATGAGCAGTTCTTC
>.|TRBV10-1|TRBD2|TRBJ2-1
CASHPTSADNEQFF
TGCGCCAGCCATCCAACTAGCGCCGACAATGAGCAGTTCTTC
>.|TRBV15|.|TRBJ1-3
CATSRDQAGAGNTIYF
TGTGCCACCAGCAGAGATCAGGCAGGGGCTGGAAACACCATATATTTT
>.|TRBV6-5|.|TRBJ2-7
CASSRLSPVGYEQYF
TGTGCCAGCAGCCGACTATCCCCAGTGGGCTACGAGCAGTACTTC
>.|TRBV9|.|TRBJ1-5
CASSVFSNQPQHF
TGTGCCAGCAGCGTCTTTAGCAATCAGCCCCAGCATTTT
>.|TRBV13|.|TRBJ1-3
CASSLGGGKNTIYF
TGTGCCAGCAGCTTAGGGGGGGGAAAAAACACCATATATTTT
>.|TRBV10-3|TRBD2|TRBJ2-1
CAISPRGPGLASYNEQFF
TGTGCCATCAGTCCTAGGGGGCCGGGACTAGCCTCCTACAATGAGCAGTTCTTC
>.|TRBV30|.|TRBJ2-7
CAWSHTRAEQYF
TGTGCTTGGAGTCACACCAGGGCCGAGCAGTACTTC
>.|TRBV7-2|TRBD2|TRBJ2-7
CASSLYLAGGYEQYF
TGTGCCAGCAGCTTATACTTGGCGGGAGGCTACGAGCAGTACTTC
>.|TRBV7-2|TRBD1|TRBJ2-3
CASSSGQGTDTQYF
TGTGCCAGCAGCTCCGGACAGGGGACAGATACGCAGTATTTT
>.|TRBV6-5|TRBD2|TRBJ2-1
CASSYPGLAGNNEQFF
TGTGCCAGCAGTTACCCGGGACTAGCGGGCAACAATGAGCAGTTCTTC
>.|TRBV25-1|.|TRBJ2-5
CASSELGSQETQYF
TGTGCCAGCAGTGAATTGGGCAGCCAAGAGACCCAGTACTTC
>.|TRBV5-1|TRBD1|TRBJ1-2
CASSSRNTGVGSNYGYTF
TGCGCCAGCAGCTCTCGTAATACAGGGGTTGGGTCTAACTATGGCTACACCTTC
>.|TRBV28|.|TRBJ2-1
CAQGDNEQFF
TGTGCCCAGGGCGACAATGAGCAGTTCTTC
>.|TRBV4-1|.|TRBJ1-4
CASSRRTVEKLFF
TGCGCCAGCAGCCGTAGGACAGTTGAAAAACTGTTTTTT
>.|TRBV28|TRBD1|TRBJ1-5
CASSLGQRYSNQPQHF
TGTGCCAGCAGTTTGGGACAGCGTTATAGCAATCAGCCCCAGCATTTT
>.|TRBV18|TRBD2|TRBJ2-1
CASSPPGTSFNEQFF
TGTGCCAGCTCACCCCCAGGGACTAGCTTCAATGAGCAGTTCTTC
>.|TRBV4-2|.|TRBJ2-5
CASSQDSYRVGPGETQYF
TGTGCCAGCAGCCAAGACTCCTACAGGGTGGGTCCCGGGGAGACCCAGTACTTC
>.|TRBV6-6|TRBD1|TRBJ1-5
CASRRQGNSNQPQHF
TGTGCCAGCAGGAGACAGGGAAATAGCAATCAGCCCCAGCATTTT
>.|TRBV7-9|.|TRBJ2-6
CASGQSSGANVLTF
TGTGCCAGCGGACAGAGCTCTGGGGCCAACGTCCTGACTTTC
>.|TRBV7-2|.|TRBJ2-5
CASSLNGGPETQYF
TGTGCCAGCAGCTTGAACGGGGGGCCAGAGACCCAGTACTTC
>.|TRBV25-1|.|TRBJ1-4
CASSGDRGPNEKLFF
TGTGCCAGCAGTGGAGACAGAGGACCTAATGAAAAACTGTTTTTT